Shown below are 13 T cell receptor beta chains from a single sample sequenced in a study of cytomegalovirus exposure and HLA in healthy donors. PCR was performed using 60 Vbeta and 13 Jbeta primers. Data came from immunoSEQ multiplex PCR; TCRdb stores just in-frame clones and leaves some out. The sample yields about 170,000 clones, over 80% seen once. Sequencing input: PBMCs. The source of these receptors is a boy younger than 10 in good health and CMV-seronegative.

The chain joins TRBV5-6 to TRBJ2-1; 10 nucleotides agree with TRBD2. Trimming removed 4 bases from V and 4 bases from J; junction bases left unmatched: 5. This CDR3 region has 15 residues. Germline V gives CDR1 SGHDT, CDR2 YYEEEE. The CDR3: CASSVRTSGYNEQFF. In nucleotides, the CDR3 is TGTGCCAGCAGCGTCCGGACTAGCGGTTACAATGAGCAGTTCTTC.

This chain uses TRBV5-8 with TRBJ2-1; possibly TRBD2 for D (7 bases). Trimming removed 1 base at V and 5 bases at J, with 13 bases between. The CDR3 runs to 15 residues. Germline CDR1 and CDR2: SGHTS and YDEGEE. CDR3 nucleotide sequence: TGTGCCAGCAGCTTGCGGGGGGCGACTAACAATGAGCAGTTCTTC. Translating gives CASSLRGATNNEQFF. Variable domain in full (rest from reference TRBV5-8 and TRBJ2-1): EAGVTQSPTHLIKTRGQQATLRCSPISGHTSVYWYQQALGLGLQFLLWYDEGEERNRGNFPPRFSGRQFPNYSSELNVNALELEDSALYLCASSLRGATNNEQFFGPGTRLTVL.

This CDR3 is CASRSYGGNTEAFF. The CDR3 nucleotides read TGTGCCAGCAGATCCTACGGGGGGAACACTGAAGCTTTCTTT. This chain joins TRBV27 and TRBJ1-1, with D maybe TRBD1 (5 bases). The CDR3 loop spans 14 amino acids. Germline V CDR1 and CDR2: MNHEY, SMNVEV (reference sequence). V was clipped by 6 bases and J by 1 base, with 12 bases between them.

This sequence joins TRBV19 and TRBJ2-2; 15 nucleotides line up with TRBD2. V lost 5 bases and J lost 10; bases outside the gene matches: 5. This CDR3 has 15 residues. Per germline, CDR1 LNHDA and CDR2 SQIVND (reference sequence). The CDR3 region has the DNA TGTGCCAGTAGTCCGGGACTAGCGGGAGGTTCGGAGCTGTTTTTT. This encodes CASSPGLAGGSELFF.

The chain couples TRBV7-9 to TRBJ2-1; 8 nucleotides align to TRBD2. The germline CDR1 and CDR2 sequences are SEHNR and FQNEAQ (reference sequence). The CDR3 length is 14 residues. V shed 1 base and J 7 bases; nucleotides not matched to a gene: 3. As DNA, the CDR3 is TGTGCCAGCAGCTTAGGGGCGGGAGGAAATGAGCAGTTCTTC. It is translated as CASSLGAGGNEQFF.

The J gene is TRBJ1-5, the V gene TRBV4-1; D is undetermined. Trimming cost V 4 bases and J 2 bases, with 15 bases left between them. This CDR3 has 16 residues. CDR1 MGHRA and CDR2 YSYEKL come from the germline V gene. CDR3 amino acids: CASSPSGYNRNQPQHF. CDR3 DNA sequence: TGCGCCAGCAGCCCATCGGGGTACAACCGCAATCAGCCCCAGCATTTT.

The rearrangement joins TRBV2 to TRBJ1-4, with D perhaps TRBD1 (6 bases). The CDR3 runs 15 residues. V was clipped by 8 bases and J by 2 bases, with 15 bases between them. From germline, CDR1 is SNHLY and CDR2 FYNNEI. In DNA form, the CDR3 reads TGTGCCAGCTCGCCAACAGGGTGGACTAATGAAAAACTGTTTTTT. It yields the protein CASSPTGWTNEKLFF.

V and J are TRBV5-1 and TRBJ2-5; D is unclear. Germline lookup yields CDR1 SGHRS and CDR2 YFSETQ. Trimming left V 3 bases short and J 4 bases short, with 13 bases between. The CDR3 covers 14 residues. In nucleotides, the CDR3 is TGCGCCAGCAGCTCACAGACCCCAACAGAGACCCAGTACTTC. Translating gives CASSSQTPTETQYF. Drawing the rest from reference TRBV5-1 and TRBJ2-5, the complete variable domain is KAGVTQTPRYLIKTRGQQVTLSCSPISGHRSVSWYQQTPGQGLQFLFEYFSETQRNKGNFPGRFSGRQFSNSRSEMNVSTLELGDSALYLCASSSQTPTETQYFGPGTRLLVL.

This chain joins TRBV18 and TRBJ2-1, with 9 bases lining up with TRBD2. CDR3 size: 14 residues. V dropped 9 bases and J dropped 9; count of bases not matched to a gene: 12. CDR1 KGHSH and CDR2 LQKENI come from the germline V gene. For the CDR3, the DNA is TGTGCCAGTGACGAGGGACTAGCAGTTGGTGAGCAGTTCTTC. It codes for CASDEGLAVGEQFF.

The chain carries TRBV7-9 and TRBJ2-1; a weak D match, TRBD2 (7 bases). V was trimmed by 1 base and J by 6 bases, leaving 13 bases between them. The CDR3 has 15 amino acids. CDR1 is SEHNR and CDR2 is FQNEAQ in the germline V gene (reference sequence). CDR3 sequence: CASSLEGGVGNEQFF. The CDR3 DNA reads TGTGCCAGCAGCTTAGAGGGGGGGGTAGGCAATGAGCAGTTCTTC. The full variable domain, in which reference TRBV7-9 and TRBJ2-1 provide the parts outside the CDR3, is DTGVSQNPRHKITKRGQNVTFRCDPISEHNRLYWYRQTLGQGPEFLTYFQNEAQLEKSRLLSDRFSAERPKGSFSTLEIQRTEQGDSAMYLCASSLEGGVGNEQFFGPGTRLTVL.

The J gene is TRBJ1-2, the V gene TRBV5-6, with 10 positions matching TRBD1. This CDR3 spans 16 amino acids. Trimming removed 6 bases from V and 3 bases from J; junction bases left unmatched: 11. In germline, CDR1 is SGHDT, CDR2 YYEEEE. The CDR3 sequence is CASTLGGTGAHYGYTF. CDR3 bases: TGTGCCAGCACCCTCGGCGGGACAGGGGCCCACTATGGCTACACCTTC.

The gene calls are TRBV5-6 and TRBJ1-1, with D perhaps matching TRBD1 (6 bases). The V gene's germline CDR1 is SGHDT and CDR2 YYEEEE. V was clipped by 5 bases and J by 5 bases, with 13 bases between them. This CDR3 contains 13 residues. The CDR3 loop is CASRRGFWTEAFF. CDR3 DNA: TGTGCCAGCAGGAGGGGGTTTTGGACTGAAGCTTTCTTT.

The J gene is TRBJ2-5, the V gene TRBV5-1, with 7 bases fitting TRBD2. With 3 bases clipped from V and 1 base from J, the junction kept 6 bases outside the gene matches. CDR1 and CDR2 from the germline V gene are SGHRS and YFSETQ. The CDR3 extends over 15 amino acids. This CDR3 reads CASSSATSLQETQYF. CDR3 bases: TGCGCCAGCAGCTCCGCGACTAGCCTCCAAGAGACCCAGTACTTC.